The T cell receptor (beta chain) under discussion was sequenced for a study of blood T cell repertoires in COVID-19. The wider study: The study drew acute and convalescent COVID-19 samples from the United States, Italy and Spain. T cells, B-cell-depleted T cells, or PBMCs supplied cDNA or gDNA.

The CDR3 contains 15 residues. J was trimmed by 5 bases and V by 4 bases; bases with no gene match: 8. Germline-derived CDR1 and CDR2 are SGHRS and YFSETQ. In the authors' methods: Reference gene primer amplification gave nucleated cell count estimates. Some clones are missing from TCRdb's copy, which holds only in-frame ones; the method was immunoSEQ multiplex PCR. The V and J calls and clone size were taken over from that table, and D and trimming were inferred from the DNA. Of some 46,000 clones listed, about 87% are singletons. The sample was peripheral blood. This sequence originates from a human donor in a cohort sampled during active COVID-19. The gene calls are TRBV5-1 and TRBJ2-7, with 11 bases aligning to TRBD2. In DNA form, the CDR3 reads TGCGCCAGCAGCCCGACTAGCGGGATACCGAACGAGCAGTACTTC. Its protein is CASSPTSGIPNEQYF.